Listed below are T cell receptor beta chains from one sample, sequenced in a study of vaccination effects on CD4 cells after COVID-19. Only in-frame clones appear in the TCRdb table, and some are missing; sequencing was by immunoSEQ multiplex PCR. The sample has around 40,000 clones, about two thirds seen once; the top ten hold 4% to 5%. Their antigens remain unidentified. The sample here was CD4+ T cells from PBMCs cultured without peptide, taken before COVID-19 vaccination. The source is a human donor who received a COVID-19 vaccine. Both conserved end residues are part of each CDR3. A D gene is named only where the DNA matches it firmly. Size values are once, few and many counts, or a class for expanded clones, and some rows have none.

V	size	J	D	CDR3	DNA
TRBV9	-	TRBJ2-3	TRBD2	CASSPALIAGSSSTQYF	TGTGCCAGCAGCCCCGCCTTGATAGCGGGTTCATCCAGTACGCAGTATTTT
TRBV12-3/TRBV12-4	few	TRBJ1-2	-	CASSTQGRYGYTF	TGTGCCAGCAGTACTCAGGGTCGGTATGGCTACACCTTC
TRBV6-5	few	TRBJ2-2	-	CASRVSGNTGELFF	TGTGCCAGCAGGGTTTCCGGGAACACCGGGGAGCTGTTTTTT
TRBV12-3/TRBV12-4	-	TRBJ1-1	-	CASSLAQTTEAFF	TGTGCCAGCAGTTTAGCACAGACCACTGAAGCTTTCTTT
TRBV3-1/TRBV3-2	-	TRBJ1-1	-	CASSQETGFTEAFF	TGTGCCAGCAGCCAAGAAACAGGGTTCACTGAAGCTTTCTTT
TRBV4-1	-	TRBJ2-7	-	CASSQVGQYIHEQYF	TGCGCCAGCAGCCAAGTAGGACAGTACATCCACGAGCAGTACTTC
TRBV20-1	-	TRBJ2-7	-	CSARDPLRQYF	TGCAGTGCTAGAGATCCCCTACGGCAGTACTTC
TRBV11-3	few	TRBJ1-4	-	CASSLESRPETHGHEKLFF	TGTGCCAGCAGCCTAGAGTCCCGGCCTGAGACCCATGGACATGAAAAACTGTTTTTT
TRBV15	-	TRBJ1-4	TRBD1	CATSRQTGVGEKLFF	TGTGCCACCAGCCGACAAACAGGGGTAGGGGAAAAACTGTTTTTT
TRBV6-6	few	TRBJ1-5	TRBD1	CASTQQGADQPQHF	TGTGCCAGCACCCAACAGGGGGCCGATCAGCCCCAGCATTTT
TRBV5-5	few	TRBJ2-7	-	CASGLAAGPYEQYF	TGTGCCAGCGGCCTGGCTGCTGGGCCCTACGAGCAGTACTTC
TRBV10-3	few	TRBJ2-1	-	CAIKERTHNEQFF	TGTGCCATCAAAGAACGGACCCACAATGAGCAGTTCTTC
TRBV11-1	-	TRBJ1-3	-	CASTPGMWGRGNTIYF	TGTGCCAGCACCCCAGGGATGTGGGGCCGCGGAAACACCATATATTTT
TRBV10-3	-	TRBJ1-5	-	CAISEQDSNTQPQHF	TGTGCCATCAGTGAGCAAGACAGTAATACCCAGCCCCAGCATTTT
TRBV5-6	-	TRBJ2-7	-	CASSQRWDEQYF	TGTGCCAGCAGCCAACGTTGGGACGAGCAGTACTTC
TRBV5-6	-	TRBJ2-7	-	CASSLAGRDWSGVHYEQYF	TGTGCCAGCAGCTTAGCGGGCCGAGACTGGTCAGGGGTCCACTACGAGCAGTACTTC
TRBV30	-	TRBJ1-2	-	CAGGRGYGYTF	TGTGCCGGGGGCCGGGGCTATGGCTACACCTTC
TRBV12-5	-	TRBJ2-1	-	CASGVGLLNEQFF	TGTGCTAGTGGCGTGGGACTTCTGAATGAGCAGTTCTTC
TRBV6-4	-	TRBJ2-6	-	CASSDSQGGANVLTF	TGTGCCAGCAGTGACTCCCAGGGTGGGGCCAACGTCCTGACTTTC
TRBV30	few	TRBJ2-7	TRBD1	CAWSPTGYEQYF	TGTGCCTGGAGCCCGACAGGGTACGAGCAGTACTTC
TRBV4-1	-	TRBJ2-3	-	CASSQQRLVSTDTQYF	TGCGCCAGCAGCCAACAACGACTCGTAAGCACAGATACGCAGTATTTT
TRBV5-4	-	TRBJ2-4	TRBD1	CASSPPRQGLAKNIQYF	TGTGCCAGCAGCCCCCCCCGACAGGGCCTAGCCAAAAACATTCAGTACTTC
TRBV20-1	-	TRBJ2-5	TRBD2	CSASGGLAGKQETQYF	TGCAGTGCTAGTGGGGGACTAGCGGGAAAACAAGAGACCCAGTACTTC
TRBV6-2/TRBV6-3	-	TRBJ2-7	-	CASSYSGRSSYEQYF	TGTGCCAGCAGTTACTCGGGGCGGAGCTCCTACGAGCAGTACTTC
TRBV5-6	-	TRBJ1-2	-	CASSIVSGSGSGYTF	TGTGCCAGCAGCATTGTGTCAGGGAGCGGTAGCGGCTACACCTTC
TRBV9	-	TRBJ2-7	-	CASNNFDRSYEQYF	TGTGCCAGCAACAATTTTGATAGGTCCTACGAGCAGTACTTC
TRBV5-1	-	TRBJ2-5	-	CASSLGTGIGTQYF	TGCGCCAGCAGCTTGGGTACAGGAATCGGGACCCAGTACTTC
TRBV13	-	TRBJ2-7	-	CASSLTLVTGYEQYF	TGTGCCAGCAGCTTAACCCTTGTTACCGGCTACGAGCAGTACTTC
TRBV5-1	few	TRBJ1-2	-	CASSETEDYGYTF	TGCGCCAGCAGCGAAACAGAGGATTATGGCTACACCTTC
TRBV6-5	-	TRBJ1-2	-	CASSSTELYGYTF	TGTGCCAGCAGTTCGACAGAACTCTATGGCTACACCTTC
TRBV28	-	TRBJ1-2	TRBD1	CASSFPAGGGGYTF	TGTGCCAGCAGTTTCCCGGCAGGGGGCGGTGGCTACACCTTC
TRBV14	-	TRBJ1-1	-	CASSQDVPDKFLNTEAFF	TGTGCCAGCAGCCAAGACGTTCCGGACAAGTTCTTGAACACTGAAGCTTTCTTT
TRBV6-5	-	TRBJ1-1	TRBD1	CASTTQGTGAEEAFF	TGTGCCAGCACTACACAGGGGACAGGGGCTGAAGAAGCTTTCTTT
TRBV6-1	-	TRBJ1-2	-	CASSEGTAYGYTF	TGTGCCAGCAGTGAAGGGACAGCCTATGGCTACACCTTC
TRBV15	-	TRBJ1-1	-	CATSREGSLNTEAFF	TGTGCCACCAGCAGAGAGGGATCTTTGAACACTGAAGCTTTCTTT
TRBV11-3	-	TRBJ2-6	-	CASTRGGTAASGANVLTF	TGTGCCAGCACCCGGGGAGGGACAGCCGCCTCTGGGGCCAACGTCCTGACTTTC
TRBV13	-	TRBJ2-5	TRBD2	CASSLGLAGVNPSETQYF	TGTGCCAGCAGCTTAGGCCTAGCGGGAGTCAACCCGTCGGAGACCCAGTACTTC
TRBV7-2	-	TRBJ1-4	-	CASSLGGGLGKLFF	TGTGCCAGCAGCTTAGGGGGGGGGCTAGGAAAACTGTTTTTT
TRBV10-1	few	TRBJ2-7	TRBD2	CASGRGVPYEQYF	TGCGCCAGCGGCCGGGGGGTTCCCTACGAGCAGTACTTC
TRBV9	-	TRBJ2-5	-	CASSTSGTTIVPQYF	TGTGCCAGCAGCACTTCTGGGACCACCATCGTACCCCAGTACTTC
TRBV5-4	once	TRBJ2-2	TRBD2	CASRIAGGPNTGELFF	TGTGCCAGCAGGATAGCGGGGGGTCCGAACACCGGGGAGCTGTTTTTT
TRBV20-1	few	TRBJ2-1	-	CSATGANEQFF	TGCAGTGCTACAGGCGCCAATGAGCAGTTCTTC
TRBV27	-	TRBJ1-5	-	CASSLVGQPQHF	TGTGCCAGCAGTTTAGTTGGTCAGCCCCAGCATTTT
TRBV6-6	-	TRBJ1-5	-	CASSAGRMEGQPQHF	TGTGCCAGCAGCGCGGGACGGATGGAGGGCCAGCCCCAGCATTTT
TRBV7-9	-	TRBJ1-3	-	CASSLGRGTGNTIYF	TGTGCCAGCAGCTTAGGACGGGGAACTGGAAACACCATATATTTT
TRBV10-1	-	TRBJ2-2	TRBD1	CASSQPGQGNTGELFF	TGCGCCAGCAGCCAACCGGGACAGGGGAACACCGGGGAGCTGTTTTTT